This T cell receptor (beta chain) was identified during a study of blood T cell repertoires in COVID-19. Study as a whole: COVID-19 samples collected from the United States, Italy and Spain covered acute and convalescent phases.

Original data processing: The authors estimated nucleated cell counts from reference gene primer amplification. Only in-frame clones appear in the TCRdb table, and some are missing; sequencing was by immunoSEQ multiplex PCR. V, J and clone size are taken as reported in that table, and D and trimming were inferred from the DNA itself. The sample lists hundreds of thousands of clones, roughly 90% occurring once. The V gene's germline CDR1 is DFQATT and CDR2 SNEGSKA (reference sequence). V lost 3 bases and J 5 bases, leaving 17 bases between the germline ends. This CDR3 spans 14 amino acids. This TCR was recovered from a woman between 25 and 40 years old with active or convalescent COVID-19. The V and J genes are TRBV20-1 and TRBJ2-7; possibly TRBD1 for D (6 bases). The sequenced sample was peripheral blood. CDR3 protein: CSASRAGELNEQYF. The CDR3 DNA reads as TGCAGTGCTAGTCGAGCAGGGGAATTGAACGAGCAGTACTTC.